This TCR beta chain derives from a study of molecular identifiers for immune sequencing clone quantification. Study-wide context: RNA from roughly 20,000 or 100,000 naive CD8 cells was split five ways in replicates, with four sequenced.

TCRdb passed the PCR reads through MiXCR, listing each CDR3 protein once. The sample has just under 650,000 distinct CDR3 sequences; 20% are singletons. This clonotype has at least ten counts. The sequenced sample consisted of naive CD8+ T cells from blood, with Jurkat cell RNA spiked in. Subset indicated: FACS-sorted CD8+CD4-CCR7+CD45RA+ naive T cells. This TCR was recovered from a human donor in good health. Some libraries in this study had Jurkat cell RNA spiked in.

In nucleotides, the CDR3 is TGTGCCACCGGACGACAGGGGGCGAAGGATAATGAGCAGTTCTTC. Translation: CATGRQGAKDNEQFF. The genes are TRBV24-1 and TRBJ2-1; 10 nucleotides line up with TRBD1. V lost 9 bases and J lost 7; bases outside the gene matches: 11. The CDR3 totals 15 residues. CDR1 KGHDR and CDR2 SFDVKD come from the germline V gene.